This T cell receptor beta chain appears in the sequencing data of a study of shared clonotypes between healthy human individuals. CDR1 KGHSH and CDR2 LQKENI come from the germline V gene. The length of the CDR3 is 15 residues. V was trimmed by 3 bases and J by 5 bases, leaving 16 bases between them. Template for every sorted-subset replicate PCR totaled about 0.2 ug DNA, roughly 30,000 T cell genomes. Assay: immunoSEQ multiplex PCR; the TCRdb copy retains only in-frame clones and omits some. The table records millions of clones, roughly nine tenths of them present only once. With regard to this clone: The antigen is undetermined.

The study's findings and limits: Large depth notwithstanding, sorted-subset sequencing proved incomplete by rarefaction.

The chain is built from TRBV18 and TRBJ2-5; TRBD1 is a possible D gene (6 bases). This clonotype originated in a young man in good health. Input material: naive CD4+ T cells sorted from blood. Subset in this sample: CD45RA+ positively selected. The chain's CDR3 is CASSPPDRLAETQYF. The DNA for the CDR3 is TGTGCCAGCTCACCCCCTGACAGGCTGGCGGAGACCCAGTACTTC.